Below are 5 T cell receptor beta chains sequenced from a single sample in a study of blood T cell repertoires in COVID-19. Profiled with immunoSEQ multiplex PCR; TCRdb holds only in-frame clones, not every one. Here the sample spans a few hundred thousand clones, 80% to 90% being singletons. The specimen was PBMCs or T cells enriched from blood (not recorded which). The receptors shown here come from a man between 40 and 49 years old in a cohort exposed to, infected with or recovered from COVID-19 (not recorded which).

CDR3 sequence reads: CASSLYGRADAYNEQFF. The DNA for the CDR3 is TGTGCCAGCAGCTTATACGGGCGGGCAGACGCCTACAATGAGCAGTTCTTC. The chain recombines TRBV5-8 with TRBJ2-1, with D possibly TRBD2 on 5 matching bases. V dropped 2 bases and J dropped 2 bases, with 17 bases sitting between them. The CDR3 spans 17 residues. Germline V gene sequence: CDR1 SGHTS, CDR2 YDEGEE.

The chain is built from TRBV6-5 and TRBJ1-4; D is undetermined. V lost 6 bases and J 7 bases, leaving 15 bases between the germline ends. This CDR3 contains 14 residues. The germline gives CDR1 MNHEY, CDR2 SVGAGI. CDR3 nucleotides: TGTGCCAGCAGCATACGGGGAGAGGGTGAAAAACTGTTTTTT. As protein: CASSIRGEGEKLFF.

The rearrangement uses TRBV5-5 and TRBJ2-1; D gene unclear. The CDR3 runs 11 residues. CDR1 is SGHKS and CDR2 is YYEKEE in the germline V gene (reference sequence). Trimming took 4 bases from V and 4 from J, leaving 3 bases between them. Written as DNA, the CDR3 is TGTGCCAGCAGCCCGTACAATGAGCAGTTCTTC. This sequence encodes CASSPYNEQFF.

This clone was detected only once. The chain uses TRBV10-2 and TRBJ2-7; a weak D match, TRBD1 (5 bases). The CDR3 totals 13 residues. Trimming left V 2 bases short and J 4 bases short, with 9 bases between. CDR1 WSHSY and CDR2 SAAADI come from the germline V gene. The CDR3 reads CASSERQKYEQYF. The CDR3 nucleotides read TGCGCCAGCAGTGAGCGACAGAAGTACGAGCAGTACTTC.

CDR3 DNA: TGCGCCAGCAGCCCGGGACTAGCGGAGCCCTACACAGATACGCAGTATTTT. It translates to CASSPGLAEPYTDTQYF. J is TRBJ2-3 and V is TRBV5-1, with TRBD2 matching 11 bases. The germline V gene encodes CDR1 SGHRS and CDR2 YFSETQ. This CDR3 comprises 17 residues. The ends lost 4 bases at V and 2 bases at J; junction bases unmatched: 9. Full variable domain (outside the CDR3, taken from reference TRBV5-1 and TRBJ2-3): KAGVTQTPRYLIKTRGQQVTLSCSPISGHRSVSWYQQTPGQGLQFLFEYFSETQRNKGNFPGRFSGRQFSNSRSEMNVSTLELGDSALYLCASSPGLAEPYTDTQYFGPGTRLTVL.